A single T cell receptor beta chain is shown here with its context. V was clipped by 6 bases and J by 7 bases; unmatched bases: 8. This CDR3 has 16 residues. The V gene's germline CDR1 is ENHRY and CDR2 SYGVKD. The source of the sample is a study of blood T cell repertoires in COVID-19. Study-wide background: The samples span acute and convalescent COVID-19 from the United States, Italy and Spain. T cells, B-cell-depleted T cells, or PBMCs provided the cDNA or gDNA that served as material.

TCRdb's table, derived via immunoSEQ multiplex PCR, lists solely in-frame clones and lacks some. The sample has roughly 220,000 clones, about 80% seen once. Donors in Cohort 3 who had recovered were those with two negative PCRs, healthcare professional clearance, or resolution of their symptoms. The receptor was derived from a man aged 35 to 55 who had recovered from COVID-19. The rearrangement uses TRBV10-3 and TRBJ2-1, with TRBD2 matching 14 bases. The sequencing sample was made of PBMCs or T cells enriched from blood (not recorded which). The CDR3 nucleotides read TGTGCCATCAGCGAAGGACTAGCGGGAGGTAAGAATGAGCAGTTCTTC. This encodes CAISEGLAGGKNEQFF.